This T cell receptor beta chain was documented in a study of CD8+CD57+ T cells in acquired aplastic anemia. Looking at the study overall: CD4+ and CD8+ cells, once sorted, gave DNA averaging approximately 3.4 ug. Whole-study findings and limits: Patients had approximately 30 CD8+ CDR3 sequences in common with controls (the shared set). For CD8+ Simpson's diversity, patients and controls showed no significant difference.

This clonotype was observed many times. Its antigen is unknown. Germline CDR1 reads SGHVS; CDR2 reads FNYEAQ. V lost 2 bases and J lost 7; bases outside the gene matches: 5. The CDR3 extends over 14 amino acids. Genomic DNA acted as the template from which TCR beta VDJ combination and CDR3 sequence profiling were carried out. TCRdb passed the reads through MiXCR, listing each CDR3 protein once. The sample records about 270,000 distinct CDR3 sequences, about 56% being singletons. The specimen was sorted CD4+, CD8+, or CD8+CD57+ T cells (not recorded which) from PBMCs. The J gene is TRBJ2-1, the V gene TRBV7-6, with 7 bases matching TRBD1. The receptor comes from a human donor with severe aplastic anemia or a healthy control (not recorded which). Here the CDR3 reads CASSLRGPGNEQFF. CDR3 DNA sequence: TGTGCCAGCAGCTTAAGGGGGCCAGGTAATGAGCAGTTCTTC.